The clone carrying this T cell receptor (beta chain) appeared a single time. It was CD45RO-negative cells, positively selected for CCR7, that made up naive CD8 cells, with terminally differentiated effector memory CD45RA+ cells excluded. The sample belongs to a study of shared clonotypes between healthy human individuals. In the authors' methods: Filtering of immunoSEQ junctional sequences could not match full-length read filtering. TCRdb keeps only in-frame clones here, not all; method: immunoSEQ multiplex PCR. V and J calls and clone size are as listed in that table; D and trimming were resolved from the DNA. Here the sample spans about 2 million clones, about 95% being singletons. This CDR3 has 15 amino acids. Trimming stripped 0 bases from V and 4 bases from J, with 13 bases between. Per germline, CDR1 SGDLS and CDR2 YYNGEE.

The chain has TRBV9 and TRBJ2-5, with D unresolved. Source material: naive CD8+ T cells sorted from blood. The source of this sequence is a man younger than 35 in good health. CDR3 DNA: TGTGCCAGCAGCGTAGGGGTCTTGCTAGGAGAGACCCAGTACTTC. Translation gives CASSVGVLLGETQYF.